The clone carrying this T cell receptor beta chain was seen ten or more times. Antigen specificity is unknown. The CDR3 is 13 residues long. Between the trimmed V and J ends, which lost 2 bases and 5 bases, there was a span of 10 bases. The germline V gene has CDR1 SGHRS and CDR2 YFSETQ. Researchers amplified the TCR beta CDR3 regions from RNA transcripts. The study used the HTBI primer set for a first-round RT-PCR of the TCR CDR3. TCRdb reprocessed the multiplex PCR reads with MiXCR, giving one entry per CDR3 protein. Of under 450,000 distinct CDR3 sequences listed, 15% to 18% are singletons. This sample is part of a study of T cells in Graves' hyperthyroidism and ophthalmopathy. Stable Graves' hyperthyroidism denoted no ophthalmopathy progression over 18 months. Uncontrolled infection, other autoimmune disease, pregnancy or lactation disqualified patients from enrolment. Study results and limitations: Most clonotypes that expanded in the thyroid above 0.001 also showed up in blood.

The receptor's source is a woman aged 18-35 years with Graves' hyperthyroidism. The gene calls are TRBV5-1 and TRBJ2-5; D gene unclear. Sequencing was done on a sample of blood. The CDR3 coding sequence is TGCGCCAGCAGCTTTTATCAGTCGGAGACCCAGTACTTC. Protein: CASSFYQSETQYF.